The rows below give T cell receptor beta chains drawn from one sample of a study of naive and memory T cell subsets. TCRdb redid the calling of the UMI-ligation and nested PCR reads with MiXCR, one entry per CDR3 protein. Of just over 80,000 distinct CDR3 sequences in the sample, 8% to 9.5% were seen once. The sequenced sample consisted of naive CD8+ T cells from blood. These receptors all come from a human donor in good health. CDR3s include the opening cysteine and the closing phenylalanine or tryptophan. A D gene is named only where the DNA matches it firmly. Rows give clone size only sometimes, using once, few, many, or a class for an expanded clone.

cdr3_nt	cdr3_aa	clone_size	v_call	d_call	j_call
TGTGCCAGCAGCCCTCAAACCGGGACAGGGGCCTACGAGCAGTACTTC	CASSPQTGTGAYEQYF	few	TRBV7-9	TRBD1	TRBJ2-7
TGTGCCAGCAGTTATGGGTTTTACCAAGAGACCCAGTACTTC	CASSYGFYQETQYF	many	TRBV6-2/TRBV6-3	-	TRBJ2-5
TGTGCCAGCAGTTTAATGGTTAGTTCGGTGGCTGAAGCTTTCTTT	CASSLMVSSVAEAFF	many	TRBV28	-	TRBJ1-1
TGTGCCATCAGCAATACGGACAGGGAGGGGTACGAGCAGTACTTC	CAISNTDREGYEQYF	many	TRBV10-3	-	TRBJ2-7
TGTGCCAGCAGTCCTCAGGGTTTCGCCTACGAGCAGTACTTC	CASSPQGFAYEQYF	many	TRBV12-3/TRBV12-4	-	TRBJ2-7
TGTGCCAGCAGCTTGGCCGGGACACGGGGAGATAATGAGCAGTTCTTC	CASSLAGTRGDNEQFF	few	TRBV5-4	-	TRBJ2-1
TGTGCCATCGGACACGAGCAGTACTTC	CAIGHEQYF	many	TRBV10-3	-	TRBJ2-7
TGTGCCAGCAGTCGGGCGGGAGCTGAAGAGACCCAGTACTTC	CASSRAGAEETQYF	few	TRBV27	TRBD2	TRBJ2-5
TGTGCCAGCAGTTTAGGGCGGACCCGCTACGAGCAGTACTTC	CASSLGRTRYEQYF	-	TRBV12-3/TRBV12-4	-	TRBJ2-7
TGTGCCAGCAGCCCCAAAGACCCAGATACGCAGTATTTT	CASSPKDPDTQYF	few	TRBV4-2	-	TRBJ2-3
TGCAGCGTGATCAGGGACGATGAGCAGTTCTTC	CSVIRDDEQFF	few	TRBV29-1	-	TRBJ2-1
TGTGCCAGTGCCCAAGGCTTCAATCAGCCCCAGCATTTT	CASAQGFNQPQHF	-	TRBV28	-	TRBJ1-5
TGTGCCAGCAGACGCCAGCGGGAGGGCAAATACAATGAGCAGTTCTTC	CASRRQREGKYNEQFF	-	TRBV7-2	TRBD2	TRBJ2-1
TGCAGTGCTCGAAACGACAGGCACCCCACAGATACGCAGTATTTT	CSARNDRHPTDTQYF	few	TRBV20-1	-	TRBJ2-3
TGCAGCGTTGTCGGCACGAGTGTTTACGAGCAGTACTTC	CSVVGTSVYEQYF	few	TRBV29-1	-	TRBJ2-7
TGTGCCAGCAGCGGCAGGATCGAGGCGGATACGCAGTATTTT	CASSGRIEADTQYF	-	TRBV7-9	-	TRBJ2-3
TGTGCCAGCAGCGGGACTAGCCCAAACAATGAGCAGTTCTTC	CASSGTSPNNEQFF	-	TRBV7-9	TRBD2	TRBJ2-1
TGTGCCAGCAGTCTCAGGGGAAGCTCCTATAATTCACCCCTCCACTTT	CASSLRGSSYNSPLHF	-	TRBV27	-	TRBJ1-6
TGTGCCAGCAGTATGGTGGGATCCGGGCGTGTTGAAGCTTTCTTT	CASSMVGSGRVEAFF	many	TRBV9	-	TRBJ1-1
TGTGCCAGCAGTGTGGGGGGTGACTATGGCTACACCTTC	CASSVGGDYGYTF	few	TRBV25-1	-	TRBJ1-2
TGCAGCACCCCTGACAAGAACACCGGGGAGCTGTTTTTT	CSTPDKNTGELFF	many	TRBV29-1	-	TRBJ2-2
TGTGCCTGGAGTGTACTCCCGGCCTCTTCTAGCACAGATACGCAGTATTTT	CAWSVLPASSSTDTQYF	few	TRBV30	-	TRBJ2-3
TGTGCCAGCAGGGGACCCAAGCAGTTCTTC	CASRGPKQFF	many	TRBV12-3/TRBV12-4	-	TRBJ2-1
TGTGCCATCAGTGAGAGAGCAGGGGATCTTTGGACCCAGCATTTT	CAISERAGDLWTQHF	-	TRBV10-3	-	TRBJ1-5
TGTGCCAGCAGCTTTAGTAGCGGGGAGACCCAGTACTTC	CASSFSSGETQYF	few	TRBV7-6	TRBD2	TRBJ2-5
TGTGCCAGCAGCTTGGCGGGGCTCACTGAAGCTTTCTTT	CASSLAGLTEAFF	few	TRBV11-2	-	TRBJ1-1
TGCAGCGGGGGACTAGCGGGGGACTACAATGAGCAGTTCTTC	CSGGLAGDYNEQFF	many	TRBV29-1	TRBD2	TRBJ2-1
TGTGCCAGCAGCCTCCCACTGAACACTGAAGCTTTCTTT	CASSLPLNTEAFF	few	TRBV6-2/TRBV6-3	-	TRBJ1-1
TGTGCCATCAGTGACGGCAGCAGTAGCTCCTACGAGCAGTACTTC	CAISDGSSSSYEQYF	few	TRBV10-3	-	TRBJ2-7
TGTGCCGTTCCTAGCGGGAGAGGGTACAATGAGCAGTTCTTC	CAVPSGRGYNEQFF	few	TRBV2	TRBD2	TRBJ2-1
TGTGCCAGCAGTCTCCTTGACGGAGAGCTGTTTTTT	CASSLLDGELFF	few	TRBV12-3/TRBV12-4	-	TRBJ2-2
TGCGCCAGCAGCTTGCGCGATCAACGGGTGGGGAATGAGCAGTTCTTC	CASSLRDQRVGNEQFF	many	TRBV5-1	-	TRBJ2-1
TGCGCCAGCAGCCAGGTGACAGGGCGGTGGGAGACCCAGTACTTC	CASSQVTGRWETQYF	-	TRBV4-1	TRBD1	TRBJ2-5
TGCAGCGTTACACCCCCTTTTCACACAGATACGCAGTATTTT	CSVTPPFHTDTQYF	many	TRBV29-1	-	TRBJ2-3
TGCAGCGCGTGGACAGGGGGAACCTACGAGCAGTACTTC	CSAWTGGTYEQYF	many	TRBV29-1	TRBD1	TRBJ2-7
TGCAGTGCTAGTTCCAGGAATAGCTACGAGCAGTACTTC	CSASSRNSYEQYF	-	TRBV20-1	-	TRBJ2-7
TGTGCCAGCATTTCACGGGGCGAGCAGTACTTC	CASISRGEQYF	-	TRBV28	-	TRBJ2-7
TGTGCCAGCAGTCCCGTTCTGGGCGGAGAAAAACTGTTTTTT	CASSPVLGGEKLFF	many	TRBV6-6	-	TRBJ1-4
TGTGCCAGCAGTTTGGGTAGGCTAGCGGGAGGGGGAAGCTCCTACAATGAGCAGTTCTTC	CASSLGRLAGGGSSYNEQFF	-	TRBV27	TRBD2	TRBJ2-1
TGCAGTGCTATCGGGGTAAGGAACACTGAAGCTTTCTTT	CSAIGVRNTEAFF	few	TRBV20-1	-	TRBJ1-1
TGTGCCAGCAGTCCGTTTACAGGGGGCACTGAAGCTTTCTTT	CASSPFTGGTEAFF	few	TRBV12-3/TRBV12-4	TRBD1	TRBJ1-1
TGTGCCAGCAGCTCTAGTAACAGGGGTGCCTACAATGAGCAGTTCTTC	CASSSSNRGAYNEQFF	few	TRBV7-9	TRBD1	TRBJ2-1